Listed below are T cell receptor beta chains from one sample, sequenced in a study of OX40 agonist ivuxolimab in advanced cancers. Profiling relied on immunoSEQ multiplex PCR, and the TCRdb table lists in-frame clones only, not all of them. Here the sample spans over 70,000 clones, roughly 93% being singletons. The specimen was CD4+ or CD8+ T cells sorted from blood, collected in a trial of the OX40 agonist ivuxolimab. The receptors originated from an adult with an advanced solid tumor such as melanoma, head and neck, liver or kidney cancer. Each CDR3 is given with its conserved first and last residue. Fields, in order: V gene, CDR3 length, CDR3 protein.

TRBV9 15 CASSVGSGSNNEQFF
TRBV5-1 17 CASSSQLDGIANYGYTF
TRBV11-2 13 CASSLWLAGVQYF
TRBV7-2 14 CASSGTGANYGYTF
TRBV28 11 CASSWEWGYTF
TRBV28 12 CASRVDRREQYF
TRBV14 13 CASSLGFQGPQHF
TRBV5-1 15 CASSPGGGFNSPLHF
TRBV2 13 CASRVASGSEQYF
TRBV11-2 13 CASSRRSTDTQYF
TRBV28 12 CASSLGNQPQHF
TRBV6-6 14 CASSYSIGVGEQYF
TRBV29-1 16 CSVGEGQPFSNQPQHF
TRBV5-4 16 CASSLGGTLYTDTQYF